This paragraph covers one T cell receptor beta chain sequence. The antigen is undetermined. This specimen belongs to a study of cytotoxic CD8 clonotypes in ibrutinib-treated CLL. Study-wide points: Progressing and sustained-remission patients had different sampling times. Baseline clonality, above age-matched healthy donor levels, tracked circulating CD8+ T-cell counts. On treatment, the uncommon public clonotypes contracted or remained stable.

Approximately 2.2 micrograms of genomic DNA, which was extracted from cryopreserved PBMCs, served as the material used for the TCR beta libraries. TCRdb keeps only in-frame clones here, not all; method: immunoSEQ multiplex PCR. Here the sample spans tens of thousands of clones, around 69% being singletons. CDR1 and CDR2 (germline): LGHNA, YNFKEQ. Trimming stripped 0 bases from V and 7 bases from J, with 10 bases between. The CDR3 consists of 14 residues. J is TRBJ1-5 and V is TRBV4-2; D is uncertain. This TCR came from a human donor with chronic lymphocytic leukemia. Material: PBMCs, obtained at disease progression, from a patient treated with ibrutinib. CDR3: CASSQERVGQPQHF. CDR3 in DNA: TGTGCCAGCAGCCAAGAACGGGTAGGGCAGCCCCAGCATTTT.